Listed here are 29 T cell receptor beta chains from one sample, sequenced in a study of T cell responses to AZD1222 COVID-19 vaccine. This table comes from immunoSEQ multiplex PCR, and its TCRdb copy is limited to in-frame clones, with some not included. The sample lists about 96,000 clones; roughly 90% were seen once. Sequenced material: peripheral blood, taken on day 0 of AZD1222 vaccination. Receptor source: an adult in good health.

This clone was counted only a few times. The rearrangement uses TRBV7-2 and TRBJ1-5, with 7 nucleotides matching TRBD1. After removal of 2 bases from V and 0 bases from J, the junction contained 4 bases not matched to a gene. The CDR3 has 16 amino acids. The germline gives CDR1 SGHTA, CDR2 FQGNSA. CDR3 nucleotides: TGTGCCAGCAGCTTACCACAGGGGATTAGCAATCAGCCCCAGCATTTT. Its protein is CASSLPQGISNQPQHF.

Here the CDR3 DNA reads TGTGCCAGTAGCCAAAATACAGGGAGCAATCAGCCCCAGCATTTT. Its protein product is CASSQNTGSNQPQHF. The V and J genes are TRBV19 and TRBJ1-5, with D possibly being TRBD1 (6 bases). The CDR3 consists of 15 residues. Germline CDR1 is LNHDA and CDR2 is SQIVND (reference sequence). Trimming shortened V by 6 bases and J by 1 base, and 13 bases separated the two germline ends. The whole variable domain, remainder taken from reference TRBV19 and TRBJ1-5, is DGGITQSPKYLFRKEGQNVTLSCEQNLNHDAMYWYRQDPGQGLRLIYYSQIVNDFQKGDIAEGYSVSREKKESFPLTVTSAQKNPTAFYLCASSQNTGSNQPQHFGDGTRLSIL.

This chain joins TRBV25-1 and TRBJ2-5; 10 bases agree with TRBD2. Germline trimming cut 3 bases from V and 5 bases from J; bases unmatched to any gene: 12. CDR1 is MGHDK and CDR2 is SYGVNS in the germline V gene. The CDR3 sequence is 17 residues long. CDR3 sequence: CASSDLRPLAGAETQYF. The CDR3 region has the DNA TGTGCCAGCAGTGACTTAAGGCCCCTAGCGGGAGCGGAGACCCAGTACTTC.

This clone was seen only a few times. V is TRBV6-5 and J is TRBJ2-1; 12 nucleotides match TRBD2. The CDR3 has 14 amino acids. V shed 5 bases, J shed 9 bases, and the junction held 5 bases outside the gene matches. The germline gives CDR1 MNHEY, CDR2 SVGAGI. In DNA, the CDR3 is TGTGCCAGCAGTAGTCTACTAGCGGGAGGTGAGCAGTTCTTC. Protein product: CASSSLLAGGEQFF.

This clone was counted once. V usage is TRBV6-2 or TRBV6-3 and J usage is TRBJ2-3, with D tentatively TRBD2 (5 bases). Germline V gives CDR1 MNHEY, CDR2 SVGEGT. Between the trimmed V and J ends, which lost 0 bases and 5 bases, there was a span of 15 bases. This CDR3 contains 16 residues. The CDR3 region is CASSYSIGHGVDTQYF. CDR3 nucleotide sequence: TGTGCCAGCAGTTACTCGATCGGGCACGGGGTAGATACGCAGTATTTT.

The genes are TRBV11-2 and TRBJ2-1; 10 nucleotides line up with TRBD2. The germline V gene encodes CDR1 SGHAT and CDR2 FQNNGV. The CDR3 spans 15 residues. Losses at the gene ends were 4 bases for V and 3 bases for J; bases not matched to a gene: 3. The CDR3 nucleotides are TGTGCCAGCAGCTCCGGGACTAGCGTCTACAATGAGCAGTTCTTC. Translation gives CASSSGTSVYNEQFF.

This chain connects TRBV11-3 to TRBJ2-7; TRBD2 matches at 11 bases. The junction had 3 bases not matched to a gene; V was cut back by 2 bases and J by 3 bases. The CDR3 contains 15 residues. Germline CDR1 SGHNT, CDR2 YENEEA. In DNA, the CDR3 is TGTGCCAGCAGCTTACTAGCGGGAGGAGTCTACGAGCAGTACTTC. It is translated as CASSLLAGGVYEQYF.

The chain employs TRBV13 and TRBJ2-1, with D tentatively TRBD2 (6 bases). The V gene lost 1 base and the J gene lost 1 base, with 14 bases spanning the gap. Per germline, CDR1 PRHDT and CDR2 FYEKMQ (reference sequence). This CDR3 has 17 residues. CDR3 nucleotide sequence: TGTGCCAGCAGCTTAGCGGGGGAGGAGGGTTCCTACAATGAGCAGTTCTTC. This codes for CASSLAGEEGSYNEQFF.

For the CDR3, the DNA is TGTGCCAACCTACAGGGACATGATGAAAAACTGTTTTTT. It is translated as CANLQGHDEKLFF. V is TRBV28 and J is TRBJ1-4, with a possible D match to TRBD1 (6 bases). Germline CDR1 reads MDHEN; CDR2 reads SYDVKM. Trimming cost V 10 bases and J 6 bases, with 15 bases left between them. The CDR3 is 13 amino acids.

This clone was counted a single time. This rearrangement joins TRBV30 to TRBJ1-5, with TRBD1 matching over 7 bases. After removal of 0 bases from V and 4 bases from J, the junction contained 6 bases not matched to a gene. There are 15 residues in the CDR3. Germline lookup yields CDR1 GTSNPN and CDR2 SVGIG (reference sequence). The CDR3: CAWSVGTALNQPQHF. CDR3 sequence (DNA): TGTGCCTGGAGTGTGGGGACAGCCTTAAATCAGCCCCAGCATTTT. Complete variable domain (other parts from reference TRBV30 and TRBJ1-5): SQTIHQWPATLVQPVGSPLSLECTVEGTSNPNLYWYRQAAGRGLQLLFYSVGIGQISSEVPQNLSASRPQDRQFILSSKKLLLSDSGFYLCAWSVGTALNQPQHFGDGTRLSIL.

The chain joins TRBV6-5 to TRBJ2-1, with TRBD2 matching 9 bases. Losses at the gene ends were 0 bases for V and 7 bases for J; bases not matched to a gene: 4. The CDR3 runs to 15 residues. The germline gives CDR1 MNHEY, CDR2 SVGAGI. The CDR3 nucleotides read TGTGCCAGCAGTTACTCGCGGGAGGGCCTAAATGAGCAGTTCTTC. Translating it yields CASSYSREGLNEQFF.

This clone was observed a single time. The chain combines TRBV29-1 with TRBJ2-5; TRBD1 is a possible D gene (6 bases). V was shortened by 3 bases and J by 5 bases, with 13 bases between the two germline ends. Germline V gene sequence: CDR1 SQVTM, CDR2 ANQGSEA. The CDR3 spans 13 residues. Written as DNA, the CDR3 is TGCAGCGTTGATCTCAGGGGACGCGAGACCCAGTACTTC. Translation: CSVDLRGRETQYF.

J is TRBJ1-2 and V is TRBV28; perhaps TRBD1 as D (5 bases). Looked up from germline, CDR1 is MDHEN and CDR2 is SYDVKM. The V and J ends lost 7 bases and 4 bases respectively, with 13 bases between them. The length of the CDR3 is 13 residues. The CDR3 reads CASTSLDSYGYTF. The CDR3 nucleotides read TGTGCCAGCACCTCCCTAGACAGCTATGGCTACACCTTC.

This chain uses TRBV19 with TRBJ2-5; D remains unclear. The V end was cut by 3 bases, the J end by 1 base, with 6 bases between. The CDR3 covers 13 residues. Germline CDR1 LNHDA, CDR2 SQIVND (reference sequence). The CDR3 here is CASSISLQETQYF. Here the CDR3 DNA reads TGTGCCAGTAGTATTTCGCTCCAAGAGACCCAGTACTTC.

The chain joins TRBV4-3 to TRBJ1-6, with D unclear. Trimming removed 4 bases at V and 7 bases at J, with 8 bases between. This CDR3 is built from 13 residues. CDR1 and CDR2 from the germline V gene are LGHNA and YSLEER. This CDR3 is CASSRVGNSPLHF. CDR3 DNA sequence: TGCGCCAGCAGCCGGGTCGGCAATTCACCCCTCCACTTT.

The V and J genes are TRBV7-3 and TRBJ2-1; weak D call: TRBD2 (6 bases). CDR1 and CDR2 from the germline V gene are SGHTA and FQGTGA. Deletions cut 5 bases from V and 8 bases from J, with 10 bases between. The CDR3 contains 12 residues. CDR3 nucleotide sequence: TGTGCCAGCAGCCTCGGGGGAGATGAGCAGTTCTTC. Translated: CASSLGGDEQFF.

The chain joins TRBV3-1 (or the pseudogene TRBV3-2) to TRBJ1-5; D is unresolved. The CDR3 spans 13 residues. Between the trimmed V and J ends, which lost 4 bases and 5 bases, there was a span of 9 bases. Per germline, CDR1 LGHDT and CDR2 YNNKEL (reference sequence). In nucleotides, the CDR3 is TGTGCCAGCAGCCGGCGGGAAGATCAGCCCCAGCATTTT. Its protein product is CASSRREDQPQHF.

This rearrangement joins TRBV28 to TRBJ1-5; D is unclear. V was pared by 6 bases and J by 7 bases, with 10 bases between. Germline V lookup: CDR1 MDHEN, CDR2 SYDVKM. The CDR3 runs 12 residues. The CDR3 DNA follows: TGTGCCAGCAGATCTGTGGGACAGCCCCAGCATTTT. Translation gives CASRSVGQPQHF.

About this clone: At one boundary the junction diverges from the germline segment, which might be a read error. V usage is TRBV5-8 and J usage is TRBJ2-6; weak D call: TRBD1 (5 bases). The CDR3 is 16 residues long. The germline V gene encodes CDR1 SGHTS and CDR2 YDEGEE. The CDR3 protein is CAGRAGPISGANVLTF. The CDR3 nucleotides read TGTGCCGGCAGGGCTGGACCGATCTCTGGGGCCAACGTCCTGACTTTC.

The chain uses TRBV28 and TRBJ1-1; D is possibly TRBD1 (5 bases). Trimming removed 3 bases from V and 6 bases from J, with 8 bases in between. Germline V gene sequence: CDR1 MDHEN, CDR2 SYDVKM. The CDR3 spans 12 residues. The CDR3 nucleotides read TGTGCCAGCAGTTTCAGGGAGCCTGAAGCTTTCTTT. Translation gives CASSFREPEAFF.

J is TRBJ2-3 and V is TRBV11-3; D might be TRBD2 (6 bases). CDR3 length: 14 amino acids. CDR1 and CDR2 from the germline V gene are SGHNT and YENEEA. The V and J ends lost 0 bases and 8 bases respectively, with 12 bases between them. The CDR3: CASSLEPVGGTQYF. CDR3 sequence (DNA): TGTGCCAGCAGCTTAGAGCCGGTGGGGGGTACGCAGTATTTT.

The chain employs TRBV9 and TRBJ2-5; 8 bases fit TRBD1. Germline-derived CDR1 and CDR2 are SGDLS and YYNGEE. Losses at the gene ends were 4 bases for V and 12 bases for J; bases not matched to a gene: 23. The CDR3 spans 17 residues. CDR3 sequence: CASSSGDRRLSGAKKYF. The CDR3 DNA is TGTGCCAGCAGCTCAGGGGACAGGCGCTTATCGGGAGCTAAAAAGTACTTC.

The chain couples TRBV7-2 to TRBJ1-4, with a tentative D call TRBD1 (5 bases). CDR3 size: 14 residues. The germline V and J ends were trimmed by 6 bases and 8 bases, with 16 bases remaining between them. The germline gives CDR1 SGHTA, CDR2 FQGNSA. The CDR3 sequence: CASSRQGFGEKLFF. The CDR3 DNA sequence: TGTGCCAGCAGTCGGCAGGGTTTTGGGGAAAAACTGTTTTTT.

The J gene is TRBJ2-7, the V gene TRBV28; the D is unclear. Germline V gene data show CDR1 as MDHEN and CDR2 as SYDVKM. The CDR3 consists of 12 residues. Trimming shortened V by 7 bases and J by 9 bases, and 16 bases separated the two germline ends. This CDR3 reads CASTPAGGGQYF. The CDR3 DNA follows: TGTGCCAGCACCCCGGCAGGCGGTGGGCAGTACTTC.

The genes are TRBV18 and TRBJ2-5; 12 bases agree with TRBD2. The germline V gene has CDR1 KGHSH and CDR2 LQKENI. With 6 bases clipped from V and 4 bases from J, the junction kept 6 bases outside the gene matches. This CDR3 is built from 15 residues. The CDR3 DNA is TGTGCCAGCTCCCCCCTAGCGGGAGGGGCAGAGACCCAGTACTTC. It translates to CASSPLAGGAETQYF.

V and J are TRBV7-2 and TRBJ2-3; 7 nucleotides match TRBD2. The germline CDR1 and CDR2 sequences are SGHTA and FQGNSA. The length of the CDR3 is 15 residues. J was trimmed by 2 bases and V by 1 base; bases with no gene match: 3. The CDR3 sequence is CASSLVAGDTDTQYF. The CDR3 DNA reads as TGTGCCAGCAGCTTAGTCGCGGGGGACACAGATACGCAGTATTTT.

The sample holds a few counts of this clone. The chain combines TRBV4-3 with TRBJ2-7; 12 bases line up with TRBD1. Trimming cost V 2 bases and J 5 bases; bases outside gene matches: 7. In germline, CDR1 is LGHNA, CDR2 YSLEER. The CDR3 is 16 residues long. This CDR3 reads CASSQTAGTGGNEQYF. Here the CDR3 DNA reads TGCGCCAGCAGCCAAACCGCCGGGACAGGGGGCAACGAGCAGTACTTC.

The chain combines TRBV5-4 with TRBJ1-3, with 7 positions matching TRBD1. CDR1 and CDR2 (germline): SGHNT, YYREEE (reference sequence). Unmatched junction bases numbered 6, after V lost 2 bases and J lost 7 bases. The CDR3 is 14 residues long. The CDR3 DNA reads as TGTGCCAGCAGCTTCCGGGACAGATCGAACACCATATATTTT. Translated: CASSFRDRSNTIYF.

In this sample, this clone turned up a few times. The chain links TRBV7-8 to TRBJ2-5; TRBD1 matches at 10 bases. The length of the CDR3 is 15 residues. Germline trimming cut 0 bases from V and 4 bases from J; bases unmatched to any gene: 2. Looked up from germline, CDR1 is SGHVS and CDR2 is FQNEAQ. The CDR3 spells CASSLAGTGVETQYF. The CDR3 coding sequence is TGTGCCAGCAGCTTAGCCGGGACAGGGGTAGAGACCCAGTACTTC.